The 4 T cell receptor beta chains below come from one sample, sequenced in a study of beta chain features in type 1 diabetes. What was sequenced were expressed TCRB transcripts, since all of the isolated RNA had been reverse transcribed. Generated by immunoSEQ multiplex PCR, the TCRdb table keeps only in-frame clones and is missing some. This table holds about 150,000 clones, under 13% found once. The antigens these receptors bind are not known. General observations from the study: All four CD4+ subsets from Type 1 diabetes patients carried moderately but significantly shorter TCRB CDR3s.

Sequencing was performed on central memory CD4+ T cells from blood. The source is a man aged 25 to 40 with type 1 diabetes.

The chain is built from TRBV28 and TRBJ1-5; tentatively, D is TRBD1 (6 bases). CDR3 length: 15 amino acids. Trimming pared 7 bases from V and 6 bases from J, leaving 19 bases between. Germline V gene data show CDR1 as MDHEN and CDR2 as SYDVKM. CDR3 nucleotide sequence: TGTGCCAGCACCTCCCTAGAGGGACATCCTCAGCCCCAGCATTTT. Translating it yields CASTSLEGHPQPQHF.

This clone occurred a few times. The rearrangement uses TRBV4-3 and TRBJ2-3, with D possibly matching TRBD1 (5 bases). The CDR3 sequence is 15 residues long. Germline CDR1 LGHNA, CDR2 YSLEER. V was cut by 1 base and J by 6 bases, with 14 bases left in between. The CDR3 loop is CASSQAYFQGDTQYF. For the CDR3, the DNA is TGCGCCAGCAGCCAAGCTTATTTTCAGGGCGATACGCAGTATTTT.

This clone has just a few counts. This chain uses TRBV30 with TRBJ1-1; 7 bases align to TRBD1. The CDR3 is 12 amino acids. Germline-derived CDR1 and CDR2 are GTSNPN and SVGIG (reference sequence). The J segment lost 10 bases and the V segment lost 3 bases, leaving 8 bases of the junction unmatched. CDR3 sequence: CAWSDKTGRAFF. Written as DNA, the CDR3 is TGTGCCTGGAGCGACAAGACAGGGCGAGCTTTCTTT.

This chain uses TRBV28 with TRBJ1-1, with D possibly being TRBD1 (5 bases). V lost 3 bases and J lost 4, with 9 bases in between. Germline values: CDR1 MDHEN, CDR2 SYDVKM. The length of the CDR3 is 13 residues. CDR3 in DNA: TGTGCCAGCAGTTTCGGTAGGGGCACTGAAGCTTTCTTT. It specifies CASSFGRGTEAFF.